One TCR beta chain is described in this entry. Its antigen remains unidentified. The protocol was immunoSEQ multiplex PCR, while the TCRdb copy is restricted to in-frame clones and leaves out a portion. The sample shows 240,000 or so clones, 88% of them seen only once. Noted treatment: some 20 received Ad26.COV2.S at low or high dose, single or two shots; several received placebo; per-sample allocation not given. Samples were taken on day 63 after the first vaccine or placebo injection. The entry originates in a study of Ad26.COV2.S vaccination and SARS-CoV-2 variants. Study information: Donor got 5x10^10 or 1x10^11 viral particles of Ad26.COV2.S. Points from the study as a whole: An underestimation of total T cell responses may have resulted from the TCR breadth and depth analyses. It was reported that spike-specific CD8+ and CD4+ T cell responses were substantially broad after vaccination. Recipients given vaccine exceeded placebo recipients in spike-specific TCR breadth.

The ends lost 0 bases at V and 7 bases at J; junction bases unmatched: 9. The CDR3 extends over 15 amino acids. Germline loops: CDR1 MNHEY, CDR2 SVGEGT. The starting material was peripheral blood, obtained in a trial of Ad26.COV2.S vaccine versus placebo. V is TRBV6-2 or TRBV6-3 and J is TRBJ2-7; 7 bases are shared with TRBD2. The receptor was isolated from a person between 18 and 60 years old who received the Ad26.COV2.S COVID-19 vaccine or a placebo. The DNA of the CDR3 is TGTGCCAGCAGTTACTCGGGGGGGAGTCTTGGAGAGCAGTACTTC. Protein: CASSYSGGSLGEQYF.